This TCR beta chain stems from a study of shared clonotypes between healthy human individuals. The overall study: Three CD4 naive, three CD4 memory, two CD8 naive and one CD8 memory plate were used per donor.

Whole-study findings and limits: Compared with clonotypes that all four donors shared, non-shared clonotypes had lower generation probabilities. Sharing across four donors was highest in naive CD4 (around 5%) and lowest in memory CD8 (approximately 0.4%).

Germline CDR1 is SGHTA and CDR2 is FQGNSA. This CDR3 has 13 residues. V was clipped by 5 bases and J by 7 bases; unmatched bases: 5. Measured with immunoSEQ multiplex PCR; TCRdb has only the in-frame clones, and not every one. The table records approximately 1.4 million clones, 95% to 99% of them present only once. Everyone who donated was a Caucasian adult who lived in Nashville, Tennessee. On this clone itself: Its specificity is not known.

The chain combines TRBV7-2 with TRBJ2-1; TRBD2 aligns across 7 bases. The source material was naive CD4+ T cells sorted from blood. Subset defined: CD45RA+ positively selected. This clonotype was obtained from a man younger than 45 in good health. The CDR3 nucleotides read TGTGCCAGCAGCCCTCAAGCGGGGAATGAGCAGTTCTTC. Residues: CASSPQAGNEQFF.